This T cell receptor beta chain stems from a study of early T cells in non-severe SARS-CoV-2 infection. Study background: The study sequenced bulk RNA from unsorted whole blood, with chains unpaired.

About this clonotype: As yet, its antigen is unknown.

Trimming left V 5 bases short and J 6 bases short, with 16 bases between. This CDR3 is built from 15 residues. Per germline, CDR1 MGHRA and CDR2 YSYEKL. Overall study findings and caveats: Sequences matched to VDJdb favored anti-spike CD8 responses, while private and CD4 specificities were missed.

Unique molecular identifiers (one per individual cDNA molecule) were attached. Via MiXCR, TCRdb re-called the 5' RACE reads, giving one row per CDR3 protein. The table includes tens of thousands of distinct CDR3 sequences, more than 10% detected once. The sequence was collected from an adult who was a healthcare worker with PCR-confirmed SARS-CoV-2 infection or an uninfected control (not recorded which). The chain carries TRBV4-1 and TRBJ2-2, with D tentatively TRBD1 (7 bases). The starting material was whole blood, obtained at baseline. In DNA, the CDR3 is TGCGCCAGCAGCTGGGGCGGGACAGATCCCGGGGAGCTGTTTTTT. It specifies CASSWGGTDPGELFF.